Listed here is a single T cell receptor beta chain. Assay: immunoSEQ multiplex PCR; the TCRdb copy retains only in-frame clones and omits some. The sample records 25,000 to 35,000 clones, roughly 85% being singletons. Autologous stem cell transplantation was followed by relapse in every patient, and brentuximab vedotin exposure varied. Magnetic negative selection was used to purify CD4+ T cells from thawed PBMCs. This entry is derived from a study of PD-1 blockade in classical Hodgkin lymphoma. V lost 4 bases to trimming and J lost 5 bases; unmatched junction nucleotides: 7. CDR3 length: 14 residues. Germline assignment: CDR1 KGHSH and CDR2 LQKENI.

Material: CD4+ T cells from blood, obtained at baseline. The V gene is TRBV18, the J gene TRBJ2-5, with 7 bases matching TRBD1. This TCR was sampled from a human donor with classical Hodgkin lymphoma. DNA for the CDR3: TGTGCCAGCTCACACGGGACCAGGGGGGAGACCCAGTACTTC. Translating it yields CASSHGTRGETQYF.